This T cell receptor beta chain was profiled in a study of neoadjuvant anti-PD-1 for oral cavity cancer. Germline V lookup: CDR1 LNHDA, CDR2 SQIVND (reference sequence). The length of the CDR3 is 14 residues. Trimming shortened V by 8 bases and J by 10 bases, and 20 bases separated the two germline ends. Sequencing used immunoSEQ multiplex PCR; TCRdb keeps in-frame clones, though not all of them. The sample contains approximately 14,000 clones, less than 75% of which appear only once. The clonotype originates from a person aged 35-79 years with oral cavity squamous cell carcinoma. This rearrangement joins TRBV19 to TRBJ1-4, with no clear D. The sequences come from PBMCs, collected before nivolumab (anti-PD-1) treatment. The CDR3 loop reads CASALGLPEGKLFF. CDR3 coding DNA: TGTGCCAGTGCCCTGGGCCTCCCGGAGGGAAAACTGTTTTTT.